These 26 T cell receptor beta chains share one sample of origin, sequenced in a study. TCRdb recomputed calls from the 5' RACE reads with MiXCR, one row per CDR3 protein. Of about 43,000 distinct CDR3 sequences listed, 25% to 30% are singletons. The sequenced material came from memory CD4+ T cells sorted from a lymph node. Subset described: memory CD4+ T cells, CD4+CD45RO+CD25-. These receptors all come from a female donor with breast cancer.

This clonotype has a handful of counts. The gene calls are TRBV20-1 and TRBJ2-7; D is unclear. This CDR3 is 14 amino acids long. CDR1 is DFQATT, CDR2 SNEGSKA, per germline (reference sequence). V lost 6 bases to trimming and J lost 0 bases, with 15 bases between them. The DNA of the CDR3 is TGCAGTGCCCCACCCGTTCAAAGCTCCTACGAGCAGTACTTC. This gives the protein CSAPPVQSSYEQYF.

The V call is TRBV6-5, the J call TRBJ2-7; D is possibly TRBD1 or TRBD2 (5 bases each). There are 14 residues in the CDR3. Trimming took off 5 bases at V and 2 bases at J, with 13 bases between the two ends. Germline CDR1 reads MNHEY; CDR2 reads SVGAGI. The CDR3 here is CASSPRDQTYEQYF. The CDR3 coding sequence is TGTGCCAGCAGTCCCCGGGACCAAACCTACGAGCAGTACTTC.

This clonotype has more than one count but fewer than ten. The chain is built from TRBV6-2 or TRBV6-3 and TRBJ2-7; TRBD1 matches 7 bases. Trimming at V came to 2 bases and at J to 2 bases, leaving 3 bases not matched to a gene. This CDR3 has 14 residues. Germline lookup yields CDR1 MNHEY and CDR2 SVGEGT. CDR3: CASSYKTGTYEQYF. CDR3 bases: TGTGCCAGCAGTTACAAGACAGGGACCTACGAGCAGTACTTC.

This clonotype has a handful of counts. V is TRBV5-1 and J is TRBJ2-1; D not resolved. From germline, CDR1 is SGHRS and CDR2 YFSETQ. The CDR3 is made up of 16 amino acids. V gave up 1 base and J gave up 3 bases, with 14 bases separating them. The CDR3: CASSLSDSSLYNEQFF. CDR3 nucleotide sequence: TGCGCCAGCAGCTTGTCTGATAGCAGCCTCTACAATGAGCAGTTCTTC.

The rearrangement joins TRBV4-1 to TRBJ1-1; TRBD1 might be the D (6 bases). Germline V lookup: CDR1 MGHRA, CDR2 YSYEKL. CDR3 size: 15 residues. Trimming cost V 0 bases and J 2 bases, with 10 bases left between them. CDR3 loop: CASSQEQGANTEAFF. The CDR3 nucleotides are TGCGCCAGCAGCCAAGAACAGGGAGCCAACACTGAAGCTTTCTTT.

This clonotype was found a few times. The rearrangement links TRBV4-1 to TRBJ1-1, with D possibly TRBD1 on 5 matching bases. The CDR3 covers 13 residues. Trimming took 6 bases from V and 1 from J, leaving 9 bases between them. Germline-derived CDR1 and CDR2 are MGHRA and YSYEKL. Here the CDR3 DNA reads TGCGCCAGCAGTGGGGGTCGGAACACTGAAGCTTTCTTT. This codes for CASSGGRNTEAFF.

In this sample, this clonotype turned up a few times. A single base separates this from a much larger clone, so it may be a read error. For the CDR3, the DNA is TGTGTCAGCAGCCAAGATATAAACGTTCCGTTCTTC. It specifies CVSSQDINVPFF. The chain uses TRBV4-2 and TRBJ2-1; D is undetermined. The CDR3 covers 12 residues. CDR1 is LGHNA and CDR2 is YNFKEQ in the germline V gene.

This clonotype was recorded a few times. V and J are TRBV27 and TRBJ2-3; D gene unclear. V lost 3 bases to trimming and J lost 0 bases, with 7 bases between them. CDR1 and CDR2 from the germline V gene are MNHEY and SMNVEV (reference sequence). The CDR3 covers 14 residues. The chain's CDR3 is CASSFSVSTDTQYF. The CDR3, as DNA: TGTGCCAGCAGTTTCTCAGTGAGCACAGATACGCAGTATTTT.

This chain joins TRBV11-2 and TRBJ2-3; D tentatively reads TRBD1 or TRBD2 (5 bases each). The CDR3 is 18 amino acids. The V gene lost 1 base and the J gene lost 5 bases, with 22 bases spanning the gap. In germline, CDR1 is SGHAT, CDR2 FQNNGV. The CDR3 nucleotides are TGTGCCAGCAGCTTAGGGGACCCCGGGACCAACTTCCGAGATACGCAGTATTTT. This encodes CASSLGDPGTNFRDTQYF. The full variable domain, completed using reference TRBV11-2 and TRBJ2-3, is EAGVAQSPRYKIIEKRQSVAFWCNPISGHATLYWYQQILGQGPKLLIQFQNNGVVDDSQLPKDRFSAERLKGVDSTLKIQPAKLEDSAVYLCASSLGDPGTNFRDTQYFGPGTRLTVL.

This clonotype is medium-sized in the sample. The V call is TRBV29-1, the J call TRBJ1-3; 7 bases agree with TRBD1. The CDR3 length is 16 residues. Germline CDR1 SQVTM, CDR2 ANQGSEA. J was trimmed by 1 base and V by 4 bases; bases with no gene match: 10. The CDR3 sequence is CSVVDARGQSGNTIYF. CDR3 nucleotides: TGCAGCGTTGTCGACGCGAGGGGACAGTCTGGAAACACCATATATTTT.

In this sample, this clonotype turned up a few times. This chain uses TRBV4-1 with TRBJ2-7, with 8 bases that match TRBD1. Germline CDR1 and CDR2: MGHRA and YSYEKL. The CDR3 runs 16 residues. V dropped 1 base and J dropped 3; count of bases not matched to a gene: 8. This CDR3 is CASSQVHRGAYYEQYF. DNA for the CDR3: TGCGCCAGCAGCCAAGTCCACAGGGGGGCTTACTACGAGCAGTACTTC.

This clonotype was seen many times. V is TRBV27 and J is TRBJ2-7; D might be TRBD1 or TRBD2, each matching 5 bases. The CDR3 spans 15 residues. Germline CDR1 reads MNHEY; CDR2 reads SMNVEV (reference sequence). Trimming stripped 2 bases from V and 2 bases from J, with 13 bases between. CDR3 sequence (DNA): TGTGCCAGCAGTTTAAGTATGGGGGTCCCCTACGAGCAGTACTTC. Translation gives CASSLSMGVPYEQYF.

This chain connects TRBV9 to TRBJ2-1; no clear D. Germline values: CDR1 SGDLS, CDR2 YYNGEE. The germline V and J ends were trimmed by 4 bases and 2 bases, with 13 bases remaining between them. The CDR3 loop spans 15 amino acids. The CDR3 protein is CASSLSRGAYNEQFF. CDR3 DNA: TGTGCCAGCAGCCTTAGCCGTGGGGCCTACAATGAGCAGTTCTTC.

The V call is TRBV29-1, the J call TRBJ2-5, with a weak D call TRBD1 (5 bases). Germline lookup yields CDR1 SQVTM and CDR2 ANQGSEA. Trimming removed 1 base from V and 3 bases from J, with 6 bases in between. The CDR3 contains 12 residues. The CDR3, as DNA: TGCAGCGTTGAAGGACAGAAAGAGACCCAGTACTTC. As protein: CSVEGQKETQYF.

The chain combines TRBV27 with TRBJ2-3, with D hard to call. Germline CDR1 reads MNHEY; CDR2 reads SMNVEV (reference sequence). V dropped 6 bases and J dropped 0 bases, with 16 bases sitting between them. The CDR3 length is 16 residues. The CDR3 region has the DNA TGTGCCAGCAGCCCCTGGGTATTCGCTAGCACAGATACGCAGTATTTT. Protein: CASSPWVFASTDTQYF.

V usage is TRBV6-2 or TRBV6-3 and J usage is TRBJ2-7, with D hard to call. With 6 bases removed from V and 5 bases from J, the gap between germline ends came to 14 bases. This CDR3 has 13 residues. In germline, CDR1 is MNHEY, CDR2 SVGEGT. Written as DNA, the CDR3 is TGTGCCAGCAGGCCGGTGGGCCCGGACGAGCAGTACTTC. Amino acid sequence: CASRPVGPDEQYF.

This clonotype was counted only a few times. The chain employs TRBV4-2 and TRBJ2-5; D is unclear. Germline-derived CDR1 and CDR2 are LGHNA and YNFKEQ. This CDR3 spans 15 amino acids. V was cut by 4 bases and J by 2 bases, with 14 bases left in between. CDR3 sequence: CASSLQGRQQETQYF. For the CDR3, the DNA is TGTGCCAGCAGCCTCCAAGGGCGGCAGCAAGAGACCCAGTACTTC.

This clonotype was seen more than once but under ten times. The chain carries TRBV5-1 and TRBJ2-6, with 8 bases matching TRBD1. CDR3 length equals 18 residues. V was clipped by 0 bases and J by 0 bases; unmatched bases: 5. Germline CDR1 is SGHRS and CDR2 is YFSETQ. This CDR3 is CASSLDGTGSSGANVLTF. The CDR3 DNA follows: TGCGCCAGCAGCTTGGACGGGACAGGAAGCTCTGGGGCCAACGTCCTGACTTTC.

The CDR3 DNA is TGCGCCAGCAGCTTGGGGACCTCCGGGGGCCCTGTGGGCAATGAGCAGTTCTTC. This gives the protein CASSLGTSGGPVGNEQFF. The chain combines TRBV5-1 with TRBJ2-1; D may be TRBD1 or TRBD2 (6 bases each). Germline loops: CDR1 SGHRS, CDR2 YFSETQ. Trimming took off 0 bases at V and 6 bases at J, with 22 bases between the two ends. The CDR3 sequence is 18 residues long.

This clonotype was seen only a few times. V and J are TRBV4-2 and TRBJ2-1, with a possible D match to TRBD2 (6 bases). This CDR3 region has 18 residues. The germline V gene encodes CDR1 LGHNA and CDR2 YNFKEQ. Between the trimmed V and J ends, which lost 1 base and 9 bases, there was a span of 25 bases. The CDR3 loop is CASSQVFRDSISMGEQFF. CDR3 bases: TGTGCCAGCAGCCAAGTCTTCCGGGACTCGATTTCGATGGGTGAGCAGTTCTTC.

The chain links TRBV6-6 to TRBJ2-1; TRBD1 matches at 8 bases. Per the germline V gene, CDR1 is MNHNY and CDR2 is SVGAGI (reference sequence). Trimming took 8 bases from V and 3 from J; bases not matched to a gene: 6. This CDR3 contains 14 residues. The DNA for the CDR3 is TGTGCCAGCGGACGGGACAGGAGCTACAATGAGCAGTTCTTC. The encoded protein is CASGRDRSYNEQFF.

CDR3 region: CASRQVGTASYEQYF. CDR3 DNA: TGTGCCAGCAGGCAGGTCGGGACGGCCTCCTACGAGCAGTACTTC. This sequence joins TRBV6-1 and TRBJ2-7; D is tentatively TRBD1 or TRBD2 (5 bases each). The CDR3 loop spans 15 amino acids. Trimming took off 6 bases at V and 0 bases at J, with 15 bases between the two ends. Germline loops: CDR1 MNHNS, CDR2 SASEGT.

This sequence joins TRBV12-3 or TRBV12-4 and TRBJ1-6, with D tentatively TRBD1 (6 bases). V gave up 6 bases and J gave up 7 bases, with 16 bases separating them. This CDR3 has 15 amino acids. Here the CDR3 reads CASSPGQGLNSPLHF. In DNA, the CDR3 is TGTGCCAGCAGCCCCGGGCAGGGGTTGAATTCACCCCTCCACTTT.

Regarding this clonotype: A much larger clone lies a single base off, so this may be a read error. The rearrangement joins TRBV4-1 to TRBJ2-1, with D tentatively TRBD2 (6 bases). Germline V gives CDR1 MGHRA, CDR2 YSYEKL. This CDR3 spans 18 amino acids. Trimming removed 5 bases from V and 0 bases from J, with 20 bases in between. In DNA, the CDR3 is TGCGCCAGCAGCTCCCGCCCCGGAGGGGTTGGCTCCTACAATGAGCAGTTCTTC. This gives the protein CASSSRPGGVGSYNEQFF.

About this clonotype: Without the conserved terminal phenylalanine or tryptophan, this CDR3 likely stems from a read error. V is TRBV28 and J is TRBJ2-5; D gene ambiguous. Trimming cost V 4 bases and J 3 bases, with 15 bases left between them. Germline V gene data show CDR1 as MDHEN and CDR2 as SYDVKM. This CDR3 comprises 15 residues. The CDR3 loop reads CASSSGREDKETQYL. The CDR3 bases are TGTGCCAGCAGTTCAGGACGTGAAGACAAAGAGACCCAGTACCTC.

The table lists this clonotype with a few counts. This rearrangement joins TRBV6-5 to TRBJ2-1; 8 nucleotides line up with TRBD1. J gave up 4 bases and V 4 bases, and 0 bases lay outside the gene matches. The germline V gene encodes CDR1 MNHEY and CDR2 SVGAGI. There are 13 residues in the CDR3. CDR3 DNA sequence: TGTGCCAGCAGTTGGGACAGGTACAATGAGCAGTTCTTC. Translated: CASSWDRYNEQFF.